This record concerns one TCR beta chain sequence. Antigen unknown. PCR amplification relied on 60 Vbeta primers (plus 13 Jbeta primers). Here immunoSEQ multiplex PCR was the method, and the copy in TCRdb shows in-frame clones only, minus some. The sample contains about 110,000 clones, roughly 80% of which appear only once. Germline CDR1 is SGHVS and CDR2 is FQNEAQ. V was clipped by 8 bases and J by 6 bases, with 16 bases between them. CDR3 length: 14 residues. The source of the sample is a study of cytomegalovirus exposure and HLA in healthy donors. Study-wide findings and caveats: Later work associated 17,000 or so TCR beta sequences with HLA alleles at 0.05 false discovery rate. Later work showed greater clonal expansion in HLA-associated TCR beta chains than in equally common others.

Sequenced input: PBMCs. The chain carries TRBV7-8 and TRBJ1-4; tentatively, D is TRBD1 (5 bases). The clonotype comes from a young man in good health and CMV-seropositive. The CDR3 coding sequence is TGTGCCAGCGGGAGGGGTCTTGGGTATGAAAAACTGTTTTTT. The encoded protein is CASGRGLGYEKLFF.